This record concerns one TCR beta chain sequence. This record belongs to a study of Tregs in tolerant kidney transplant recipients. V was pared by 5 bases and J by 0 bases, with 6 bases of the junction left unmatched. The CDR3 length is 15 residues. From germline, CDR1 is SEHNR and CDR2 FQNEAQ (reference sequence). Mixed chimerism was transient after nonmyeloablative marrow transplants from related graft donors. Only in-frame clones appear in the TCRdb table, and some are missing; sequencing was by immunoSEQ multiplex PCR. The sample has tens of thousands of clones, 90% to 95% seen once. V is TRBV7-9 and J is TRBJ1-2, with 7 bases fitting TRBD1. Sequenced material: CD4+ T cells from blood (PBMCs), taken 12 months after the transplant. The source of this sequence is a human patient who received a combined kidney and bone marrow transplant. T cells may partly derive from the graft donor. The CDR3: CASSVTGAANYGYTF. CDR3 in DNA: TGTGCCAGCAGCGTAACAGGGGCCGCTAACTATGGCTACACCTTC.